Below are 5 T cell receptor beta chains sequenced from a single sample in a study of human T cells and chemical hapten exposure. TCRdb independently ran MiXCR on the RACE reads; one entry per CDR3 protein. The top ten clones hold roughly 1.5% of a sample with over 65,000 distinct CDR3 sequences, around a tenth of them seen once. Time point here: patch test 2, 6 weeks after DPC sensitization. Regarding treatment: therapeutic diphenylcyclopropenone sensitization with weekly scalp DPC. Source: whole blood, taken in connection with sensitization to the hapten diphenylcyclopropenone (DPC). The receptor set was obtained from a man between 18 and 35 years old with alopecia areata. Some clones in this sample may be carry-over from other donors' samples.

This clonotype was seen a handful of times. The chain is built from TRBV20-1 and TRBJ1-6; 7 nucleotides line up with TRBD1. CDR1 DFQATT and CDR2 SNEGSKA come from the germline V gene (reference sequence). Trimming at V came to 3 bases and at J to 0 bases, leaving 8 bases not matched to a gene. The CDR3 is 17 residues long. CDR3 coding DNA: TGCAGTGCTAGGGGAGAACAGGGGAGCTCCTATAATTCACCCCTCCACTTT. It yields the protein CSARGEQGSSYNSPLHF.

The V and J genes are TRBV7-2 and TRBJ1-2; tentatively, D is TRBD1 (5 bases). CDR3 length: 15 residues. Germline loops: CDR1 SGHTA, CDR2 FQGNSA. Trimming left V 0 bases short and J 3 bases short, with 11 bases between. For the CDR3, the DNA is TGTGCCAGCAGCTTAGCGGGGCCCTGGGACTATGGCTACACCTTC. The encoded protein is CASSLAGPWDYGYTF. The full variable domain, in which reference TRBV7-2 and TRBJ1-2 provide the parts outside the CDR3, is GAGVSQSPSNKVTEKGKDVELRCDPISGHTALYWYRQSLGQGLEFLIYFQGNSAPDKSGLPSDRFSAERTGGSVSTLTIQRTQQEDSAVYLCASSLAGPWDYGYTFGSGTRLTVV.

This clonotype was detected only a few times. The V and J genes are TRBV11-3 and TRBJ2-3, with D hard to call. CDR1 and CDR2 (germline): SGHNT, YENEEA. V was clipped by 5 bases and J by 4 bases, with 7 bases between them. The CDR3 runs to 12 residues. CDR3 amino acids: CASSNTADTQYF. The CDR3 coding sequence is TGTGCCAGCAGCAACACGGCAGATACGCAGTATTTT.

This clonotype was seen repeatedly, ten times or more. V is TRBV6-1 and J is TRBJ2-5; 9 bases agree with TRBD2. Germline V lookup: CDR1 MNHNS, CDR2 SASEGT. Unmatched junction bases numbered 10, after V lost 7 bases and J lost 4 bases. The CDR3 runs 15 residues. The DNA for the CDR3 is TGTGCCAGCAAGCAAGCGGGGGGTCTCCGAGAGACCCAGTACTTC. It encodes CASKQAGGLRETQYF.

As DNA, the CDR3 is TGTGCCAGCAGTCAAGACAGACTAAATTCACCCCTCCACTTT. Its protein is CASSQDRLNSPLHF. The chain employs TRBV6-6 and TRBJ1-6, with D possibly matching TRBD1 (5 bases). Per germline, CDR1 MNHNY and CDR2 SVGAGI (reference sequence). Trimming removed 5 bases from V and 7 bases from J, with 12 bases in between. This CDR3 is built from 14 residues.